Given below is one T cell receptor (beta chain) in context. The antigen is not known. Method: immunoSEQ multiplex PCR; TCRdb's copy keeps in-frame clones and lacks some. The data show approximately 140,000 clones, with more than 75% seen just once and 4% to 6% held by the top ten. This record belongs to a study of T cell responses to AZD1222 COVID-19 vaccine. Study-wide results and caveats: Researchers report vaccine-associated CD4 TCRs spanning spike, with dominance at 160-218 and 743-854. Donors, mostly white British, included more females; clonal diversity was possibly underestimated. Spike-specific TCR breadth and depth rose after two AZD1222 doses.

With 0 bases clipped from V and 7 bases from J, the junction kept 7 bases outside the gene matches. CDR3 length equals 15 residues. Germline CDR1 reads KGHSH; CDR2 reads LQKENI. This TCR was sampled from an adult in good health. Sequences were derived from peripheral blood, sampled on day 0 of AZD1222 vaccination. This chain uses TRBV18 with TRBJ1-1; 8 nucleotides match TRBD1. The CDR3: CASSPPSRGLGEAFF. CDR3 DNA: TGTGCCAGCTCACCACCGTCCAGGGGGCTTGGTGAAGCTTTCTTT.